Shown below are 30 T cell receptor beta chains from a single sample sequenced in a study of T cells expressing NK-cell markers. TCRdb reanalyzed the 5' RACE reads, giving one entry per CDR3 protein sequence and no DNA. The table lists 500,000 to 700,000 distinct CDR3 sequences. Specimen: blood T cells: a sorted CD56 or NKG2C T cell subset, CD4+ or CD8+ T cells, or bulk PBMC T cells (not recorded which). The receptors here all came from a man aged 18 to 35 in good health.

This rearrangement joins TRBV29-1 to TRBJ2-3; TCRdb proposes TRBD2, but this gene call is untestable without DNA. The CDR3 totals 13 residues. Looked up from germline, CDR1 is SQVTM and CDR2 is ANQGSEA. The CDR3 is CTTLAGWSDTQYF.

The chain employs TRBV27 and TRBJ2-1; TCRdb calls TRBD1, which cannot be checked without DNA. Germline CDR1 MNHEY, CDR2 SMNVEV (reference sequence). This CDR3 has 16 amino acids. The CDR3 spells CASMVVGQLSYNEQFF.

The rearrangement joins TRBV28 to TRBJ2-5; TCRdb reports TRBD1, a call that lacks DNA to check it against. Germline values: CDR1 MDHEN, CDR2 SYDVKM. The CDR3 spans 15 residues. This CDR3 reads CASSMMDSTQETQYF.

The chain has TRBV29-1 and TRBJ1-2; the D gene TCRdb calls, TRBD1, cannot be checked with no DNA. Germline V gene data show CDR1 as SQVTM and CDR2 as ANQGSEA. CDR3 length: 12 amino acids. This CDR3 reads CSVELDIGGYTF.

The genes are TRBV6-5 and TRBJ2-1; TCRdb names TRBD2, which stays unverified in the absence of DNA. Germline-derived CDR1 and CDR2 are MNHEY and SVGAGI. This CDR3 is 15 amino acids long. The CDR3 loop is CASSSSSGGGTQQFF.

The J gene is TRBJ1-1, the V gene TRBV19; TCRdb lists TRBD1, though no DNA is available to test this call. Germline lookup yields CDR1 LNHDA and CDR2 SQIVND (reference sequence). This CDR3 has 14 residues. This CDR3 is CASSRGGRGTEAFF.

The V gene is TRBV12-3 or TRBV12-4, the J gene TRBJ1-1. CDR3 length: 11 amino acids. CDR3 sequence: CASSLWGKAFF.

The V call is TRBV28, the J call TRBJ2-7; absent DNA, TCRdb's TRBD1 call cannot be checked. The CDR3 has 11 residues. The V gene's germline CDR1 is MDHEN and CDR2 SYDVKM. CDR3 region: CASKGHGGPYF.

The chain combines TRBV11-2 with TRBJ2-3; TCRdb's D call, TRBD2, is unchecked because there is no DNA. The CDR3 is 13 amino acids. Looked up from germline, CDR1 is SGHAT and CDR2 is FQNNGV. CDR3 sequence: CASKASSTDTQYF.

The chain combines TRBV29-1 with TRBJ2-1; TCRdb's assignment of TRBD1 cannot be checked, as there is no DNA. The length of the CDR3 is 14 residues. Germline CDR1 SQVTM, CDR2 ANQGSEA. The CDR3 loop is CSVCRDRDVNEQFF.

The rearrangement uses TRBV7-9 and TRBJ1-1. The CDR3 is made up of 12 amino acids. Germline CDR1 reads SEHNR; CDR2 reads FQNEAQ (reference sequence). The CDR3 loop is CASSLEGLRAFF.

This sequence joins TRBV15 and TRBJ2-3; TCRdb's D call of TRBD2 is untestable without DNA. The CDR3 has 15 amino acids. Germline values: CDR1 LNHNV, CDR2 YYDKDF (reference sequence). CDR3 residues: CATSRAETSGYTQYF. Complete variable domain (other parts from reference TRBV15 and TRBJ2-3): DAMVIQNPRYQVTQFGKPVTLSCSQTLNHNVMYWYQQKSSQAPKLLFHYYDKDFNNEADTPDNFQSRRPNTSFCFLDIRSPGLGDTAMYLCATSRAETSGYTQYFGPGTRLTVL.

CDR3: CASTAKDRGWGNSPLHF. V usage is TRBV18 and J usage is TRBJ1-6; TCRdb's D gene call, TRBD1, goes unchecked for lack of DNA. The CDR3 has 17 residues. From germline, CDR1 is KGHSH and CDR2 LQKENI. Variable domain in full (rest from reference TRBV18 and TRBJ1-6): NAGVMQNPRHLVRRRGQEARLRCSPMKGHSHVYWYRQLPEEGLKFMVYLQKENIIDESGMPKERFSAEFPKEGPSILRIQQVVRGDSAAYFCASTAKDRGWGNSPLHFGNGTRLTVT.

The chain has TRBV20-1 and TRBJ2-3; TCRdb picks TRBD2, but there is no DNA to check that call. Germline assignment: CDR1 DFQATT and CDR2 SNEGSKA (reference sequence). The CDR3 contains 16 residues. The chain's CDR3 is CSASPSRLAGTDTQYF.

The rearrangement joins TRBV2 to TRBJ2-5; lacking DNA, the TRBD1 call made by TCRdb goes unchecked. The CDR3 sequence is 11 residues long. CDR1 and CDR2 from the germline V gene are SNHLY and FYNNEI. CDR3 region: CASSDWPGWYF.

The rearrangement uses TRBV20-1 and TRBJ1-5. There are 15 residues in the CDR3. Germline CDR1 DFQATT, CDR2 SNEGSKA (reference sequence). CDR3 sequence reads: CSARSLTTPTQPQHF.

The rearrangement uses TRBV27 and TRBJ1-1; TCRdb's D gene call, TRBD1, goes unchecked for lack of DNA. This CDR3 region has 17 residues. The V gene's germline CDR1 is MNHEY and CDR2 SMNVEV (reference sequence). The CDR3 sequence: CASSLIPVSGVDTEAFF.

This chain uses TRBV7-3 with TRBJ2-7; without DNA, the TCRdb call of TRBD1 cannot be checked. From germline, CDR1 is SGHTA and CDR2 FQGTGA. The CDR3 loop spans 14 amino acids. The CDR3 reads CASSLGGGLAEQYF.

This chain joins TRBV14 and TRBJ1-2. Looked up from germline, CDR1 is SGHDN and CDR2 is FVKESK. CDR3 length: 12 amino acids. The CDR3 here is CASSQDARSYTF.

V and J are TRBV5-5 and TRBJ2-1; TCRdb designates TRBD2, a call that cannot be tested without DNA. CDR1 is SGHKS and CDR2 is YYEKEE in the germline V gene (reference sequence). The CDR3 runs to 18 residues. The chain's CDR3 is CASSVTGTSGRMFNEQFF.

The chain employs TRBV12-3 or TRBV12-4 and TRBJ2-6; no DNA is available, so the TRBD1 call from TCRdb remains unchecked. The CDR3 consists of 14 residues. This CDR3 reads CASTPLTGANVLTF.

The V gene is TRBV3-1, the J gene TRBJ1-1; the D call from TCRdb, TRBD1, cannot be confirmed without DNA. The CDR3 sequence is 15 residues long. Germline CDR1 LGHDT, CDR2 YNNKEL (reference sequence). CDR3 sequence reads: CASSQVSGVGTEAFF.

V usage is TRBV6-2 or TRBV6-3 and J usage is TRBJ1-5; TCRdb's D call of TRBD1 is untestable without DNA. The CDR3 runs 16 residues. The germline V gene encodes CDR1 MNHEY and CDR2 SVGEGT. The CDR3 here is CASSPGAPHSNQPQHF.

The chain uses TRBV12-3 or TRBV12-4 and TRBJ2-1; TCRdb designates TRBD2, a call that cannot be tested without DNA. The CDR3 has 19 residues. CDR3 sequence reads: CASTNFLVAGGPGYNEQFF.

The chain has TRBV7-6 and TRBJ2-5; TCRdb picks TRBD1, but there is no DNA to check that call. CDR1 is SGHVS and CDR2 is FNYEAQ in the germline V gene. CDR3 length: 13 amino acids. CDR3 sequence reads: CASSGQLEETQYF.

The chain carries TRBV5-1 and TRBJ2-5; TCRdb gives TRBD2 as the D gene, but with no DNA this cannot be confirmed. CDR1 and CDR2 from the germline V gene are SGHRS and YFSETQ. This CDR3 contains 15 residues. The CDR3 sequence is CASSSMDSGRETQYF.

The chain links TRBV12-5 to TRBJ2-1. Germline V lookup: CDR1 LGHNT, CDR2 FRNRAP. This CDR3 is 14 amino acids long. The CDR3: CASGWGQIHNEQFF. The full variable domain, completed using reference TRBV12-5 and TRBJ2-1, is DARVTQTPRHKVTEMGQEVTMRCQPILGHNTVFWYRQTMMQGLELLAYFRNRAPLDDSGMPKDRFSAEMPDATLATLKIQPSEPRDSAVYFCASGWGQIHNEQFFGPGTRLTVL.

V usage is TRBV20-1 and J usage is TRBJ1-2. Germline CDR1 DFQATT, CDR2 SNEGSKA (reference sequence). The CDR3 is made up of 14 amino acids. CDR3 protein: CSAPGPGGSYGYTF.

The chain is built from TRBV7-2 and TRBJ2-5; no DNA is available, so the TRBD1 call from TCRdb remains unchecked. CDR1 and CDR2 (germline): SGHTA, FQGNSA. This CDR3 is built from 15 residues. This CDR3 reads CASSLVGQGVETQYF.

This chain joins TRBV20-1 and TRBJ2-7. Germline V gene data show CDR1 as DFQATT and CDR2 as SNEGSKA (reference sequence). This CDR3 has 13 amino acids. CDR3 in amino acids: CSARDSKVYEQYF.